The 5 T cell receptor beta chains below come from one sample, sequenced in a study of beta chain features in type 1 diabetes. The sequenced template was cDNA made from the entire isolated RNA. Sequencing used immunoSEQ multiplex PCR; TCRdb keeps in-frame clones, though not all of them. Counted here are around 250,000 clones, around 26% occurring once; the ten biggest clones make up under 5%. Sequencing was performed on central memory CD4+ T cells from blood. The receptors derive from a young man in good health.

V gene TRBV27 combines with J gene TRBJ2-1; TRBD2 agrees at 15 bases. The germline V gene has CDR1 MNHEY and CDR2 SMNVEV (reference sequence). V lost 5 bases to trimming and J lost 8 bases; unmatched junction nucleotides: 10. The CDR3 spans 17 residues. CDR3 region: CASSPGTSGRSVYEQFF. CDR3 bases: TGTGCCAGCAGTCCGGGGACTAGCGGGAGGTCTGTTTATGAGCAGTTCTTC.

This clone was detected a few times. The J gene is TRBJ2-2, the V gene TRBV5-4, with D possibly being TRBD1 (6 bases). The CDR3 is 14 amino acids. Germline-derived CDR1 and CDR2 are SGHNT and YYREEE (reference sequence). Trimming cost V 3 bases and J 6 bases, with 12 bases left between them. The CDR3 reads CASSSQGFAGELFF. CDR3 nucleotides: TGTGCCAGCAGCTCACAGGGATTTGCCGGGGAGCTGTTTTTT. The full variable domain, with the rest looked up from reference TRBV5-4 and TRBJ2-2, is ETGVTQSPTHLIKTRGQQVTLRCSSQSGHNTVSWYQQALGQGPQFIFQYYREEENGRGNFPPRFSGLQFPNYSSELNVNALELDDSALYLCASSSQGFAGELFFGEGSRLTVL.

This clone was picked up a small number of times. J is TRBJ2-1 and V is TRBV4-1; 7 bases line up with TRBD2. The ends lost 5 bases at V and 1 base at J; junction bases unmatched: 5. This CDR3 has 15 amino acids. Germline loops: CDR1 MGHRA, CDR2 YSYEKL. The CDR3 loop is CASSTLAGSYNEQFF. The CDR3 DNA follows: TGCGCCAGCAGCACCTTAGCGGGTTCCTACAATGAGCAGTTCTTC.

The chain joins TRBV11-3 to TRBJ2-5; 9 bases match TRBD1. CDR1 SGHNT and CDR2 YENEEA come from the germline V gene. Losses at the gene ends were 5 bases for V and 5 bases for J; bases not matched to a gene: 9. The CDR3 covers 15 residues. The CDR3 sequence: CASSPGTGSRETQYF. The CDR3 DNA sequence: TGTGCCAGCAGCCCTGGGACAGGGTCAAGGGAGACCCAGTACTTC.

This clone was counted between two and nine times. The V call is TRBV7-2, the J call TRBJ1-1; possibly TRBD1 for D (5 bases). The CDR3 length is 13 residues. The V gene's germline CDR1 is SGHTA and CDR2 FQGNSA. Trimming cost V 4 bases and J 10 bases, with 16 bases left between them. This chain's CDR3 is CASSSGPGGRAFF. CDR3 bases: TGTGCCAGCAGCTCGGGGCCCGGCGGACGAGCTTTCTTT. The variable domain in full, completed from reference TRBV7-2 and TRBJ1-1, reads GAGVSQSPSNKVTEKGKDVELRCDPISGHTALYWYRQSLGQGLEFLIYFQGNSAPDKSGLPSDRFSAERTGGSVSTLTIQRTQQEDSAVYLCASSSGPGGRAFFGQGTRLTVV.